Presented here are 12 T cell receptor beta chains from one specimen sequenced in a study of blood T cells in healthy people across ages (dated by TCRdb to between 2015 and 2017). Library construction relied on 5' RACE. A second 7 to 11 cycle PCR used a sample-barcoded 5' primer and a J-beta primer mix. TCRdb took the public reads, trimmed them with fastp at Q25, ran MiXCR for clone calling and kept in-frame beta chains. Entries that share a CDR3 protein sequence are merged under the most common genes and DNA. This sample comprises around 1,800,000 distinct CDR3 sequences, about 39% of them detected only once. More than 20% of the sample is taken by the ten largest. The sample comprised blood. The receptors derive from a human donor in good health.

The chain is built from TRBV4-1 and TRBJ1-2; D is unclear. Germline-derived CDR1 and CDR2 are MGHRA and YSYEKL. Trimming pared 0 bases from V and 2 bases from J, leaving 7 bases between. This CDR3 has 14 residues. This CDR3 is CASSQEAKNYGYTF. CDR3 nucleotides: TGCGCCAGCAGCCAAGAGGCGAAAAACTATGGCTACACCTTC.

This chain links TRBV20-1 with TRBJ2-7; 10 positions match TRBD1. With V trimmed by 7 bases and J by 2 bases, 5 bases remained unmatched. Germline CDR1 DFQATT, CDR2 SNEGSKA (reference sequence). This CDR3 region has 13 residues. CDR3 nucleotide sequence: TGCAGTGTCTCGACAGGGGGCCCCTACGAGCAGTACTTC. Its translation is CSVSTGGPYEQYF.

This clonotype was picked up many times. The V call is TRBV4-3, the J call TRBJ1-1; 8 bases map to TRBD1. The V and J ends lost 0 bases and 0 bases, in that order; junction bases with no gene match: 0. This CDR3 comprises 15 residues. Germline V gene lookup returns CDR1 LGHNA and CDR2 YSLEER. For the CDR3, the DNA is TGCGCCAGCAGCCAAGAGACAGGGGTGAACACTGAAGCTTTCTTT. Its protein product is CASSQETGVNTEAFF.

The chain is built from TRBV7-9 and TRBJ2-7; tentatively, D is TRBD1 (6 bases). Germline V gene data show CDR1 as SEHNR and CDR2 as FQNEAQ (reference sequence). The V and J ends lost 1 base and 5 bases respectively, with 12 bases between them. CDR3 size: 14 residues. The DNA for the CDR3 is TGTGCCAGCAGCTTAGTTACAGGGCTCCACGAGCAGTACTTC. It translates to CASSLVTGLHEQYF.

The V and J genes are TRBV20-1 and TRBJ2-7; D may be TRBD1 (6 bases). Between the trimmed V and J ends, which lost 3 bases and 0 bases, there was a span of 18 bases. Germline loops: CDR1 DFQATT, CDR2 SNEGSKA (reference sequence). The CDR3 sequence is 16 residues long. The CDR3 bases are TGCAGTGCTAGTACCCCAGACAGGTCCCTCTCCTACGAGCAGTACTTC. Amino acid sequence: CSASTPDRSLSYEQYF.

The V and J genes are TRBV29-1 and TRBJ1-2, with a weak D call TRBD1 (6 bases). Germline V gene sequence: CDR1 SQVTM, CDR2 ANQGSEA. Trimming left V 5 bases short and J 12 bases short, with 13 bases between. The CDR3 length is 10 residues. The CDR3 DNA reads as TGCAGCGTTATTGAGGGGGGCCACACCTTC. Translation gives CSVIEGGHTF.

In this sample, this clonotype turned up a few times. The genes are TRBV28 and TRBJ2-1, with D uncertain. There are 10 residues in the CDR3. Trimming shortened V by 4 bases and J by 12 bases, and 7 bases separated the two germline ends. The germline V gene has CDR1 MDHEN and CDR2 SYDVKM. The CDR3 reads CASSSTLQFF. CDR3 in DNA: TGTGCCAGCAGTTCTACTCTGCAGTTCTTC.

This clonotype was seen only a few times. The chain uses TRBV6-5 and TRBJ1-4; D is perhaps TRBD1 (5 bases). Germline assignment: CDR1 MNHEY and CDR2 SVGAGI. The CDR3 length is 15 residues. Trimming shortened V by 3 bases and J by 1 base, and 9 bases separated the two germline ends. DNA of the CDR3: TGTGCCAGCAGTTATGGAGACAGAACTAATGAAAAACTGTTTTTT. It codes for CASSYGDRTNEKLFF.

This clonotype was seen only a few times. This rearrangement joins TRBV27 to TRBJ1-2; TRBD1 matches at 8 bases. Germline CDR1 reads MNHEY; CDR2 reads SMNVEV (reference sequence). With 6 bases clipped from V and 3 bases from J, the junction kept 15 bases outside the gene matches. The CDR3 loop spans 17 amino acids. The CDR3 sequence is CASRRQGAAYRDYGYTF. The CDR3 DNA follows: TGTGCCAGCAGAAGGCAGGGGGCGGCATACCGGGACTATGGCTACACCTTC.

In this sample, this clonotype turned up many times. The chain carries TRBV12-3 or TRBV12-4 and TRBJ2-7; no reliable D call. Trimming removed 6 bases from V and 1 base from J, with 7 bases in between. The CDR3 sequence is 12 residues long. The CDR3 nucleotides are TGTGCCAGCAGCTTCGCTTCCTACGAGCAGTACTTC. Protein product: CASSFASYEQYF.

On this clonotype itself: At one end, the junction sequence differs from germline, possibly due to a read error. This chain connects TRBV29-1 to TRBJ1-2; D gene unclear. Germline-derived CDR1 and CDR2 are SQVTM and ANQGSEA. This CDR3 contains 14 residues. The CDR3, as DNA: TGCAGCGTTGCCCCCAGGATCGCTAACTATGGCCACACCTTC. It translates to CSVAPRIANYGHTF.

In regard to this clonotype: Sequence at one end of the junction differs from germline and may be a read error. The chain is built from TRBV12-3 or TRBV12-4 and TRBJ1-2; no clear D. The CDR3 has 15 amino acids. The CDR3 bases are TGTGCCAGCAGTTTAGCGGCAGCCTCGAGTTATGGCCACACCTTC. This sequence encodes CASSLAAASSYGHTF.